A selection of T cell receptor beta chains follows, all from one sample in a study of T cell responses to AZD1222 COVID-19 vaccine. The table came from immunoSEQ multiplex PCR; TCRdb's copy has only in-frame clones and leaves some out. Of approximately 130,000 clones in the sample, approximately 94% were seen once. Sequencing was performed on peripheral blood, taken on day 0 of AZD1222 vaccination. The receptors come from an adult in good health. The CDR3 runs from the conserved cysteine through the conserved F or W.

v_call cdr3_aa
TRBV18 CASSDNRGSYEQYF
TRBV13 CASSPRRDRNSNQPQHF
TRBV7-3 CASSLGGEFAGELFF
TRBV7-9 CASSKTVEAFF
TRBV2 CASSLGRSTDTQYF
TRBV13 CASSLDRGRAFF
TRBV3-1/TRBV3-2 CASSPESNTGELFF
TRBV29-1 CSVARDLLGYNEQFF
TRBV19 CASSPSSRGYGYTF
TRBV11-1 CASSSILGQGYGYTF
TRBV5-1 CASTFSSRGTFYGYTF
TRBV6-2/TRBV6-3 CASSSIAGVGDIQYF
TRBV10-3 CAISEGTSGRYEQFF
TRBV6-4 CASTVVAGGEADTQYF
TRBV24-1 CATSDRDQGGVEQFF
TRBV7-9 CASSLVTEAFF
TRBV3-1/TRBV3-2 CASRGGTSGALTDTQYF
TRBV5-1 CASGQPSYNEQFF
TRBV5-1 CASSLVVRTSLHYEQYF
TRBV28 CASSLSRPGGGYTF
TRBV19 CASSRTDPSSYNSPLHF
TRBV2 CARRDRGHYGYTF